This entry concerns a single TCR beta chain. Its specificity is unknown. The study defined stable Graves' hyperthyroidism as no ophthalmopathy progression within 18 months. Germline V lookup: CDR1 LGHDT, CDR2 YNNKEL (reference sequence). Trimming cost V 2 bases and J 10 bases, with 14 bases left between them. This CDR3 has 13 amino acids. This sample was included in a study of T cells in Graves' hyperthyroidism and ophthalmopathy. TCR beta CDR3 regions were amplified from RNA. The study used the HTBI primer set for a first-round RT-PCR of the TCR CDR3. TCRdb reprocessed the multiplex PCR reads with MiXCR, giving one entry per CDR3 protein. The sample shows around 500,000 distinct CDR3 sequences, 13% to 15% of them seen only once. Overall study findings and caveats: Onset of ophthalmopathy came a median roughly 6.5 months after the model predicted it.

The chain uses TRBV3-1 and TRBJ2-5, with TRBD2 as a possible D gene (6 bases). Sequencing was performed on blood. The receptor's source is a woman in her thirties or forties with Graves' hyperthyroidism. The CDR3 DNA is TGTGCCAGCAGCCAACTGGGGGGTAAGGTCCAGTACTTC. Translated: CASSQLGGKVQYF.